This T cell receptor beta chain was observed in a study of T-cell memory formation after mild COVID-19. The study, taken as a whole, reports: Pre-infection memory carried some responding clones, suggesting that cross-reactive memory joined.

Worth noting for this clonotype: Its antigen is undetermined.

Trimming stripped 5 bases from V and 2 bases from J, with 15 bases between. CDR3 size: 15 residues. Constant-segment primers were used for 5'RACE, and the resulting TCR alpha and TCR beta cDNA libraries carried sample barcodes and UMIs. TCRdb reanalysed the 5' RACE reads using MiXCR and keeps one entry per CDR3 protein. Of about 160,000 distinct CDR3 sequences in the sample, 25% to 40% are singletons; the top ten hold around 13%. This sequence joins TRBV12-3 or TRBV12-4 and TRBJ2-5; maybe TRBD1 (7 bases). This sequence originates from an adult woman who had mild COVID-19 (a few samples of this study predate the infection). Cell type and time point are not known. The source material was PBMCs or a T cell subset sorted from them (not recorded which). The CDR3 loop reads CASSGGTAKQETQYF. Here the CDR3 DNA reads TGTGCCAGCAGTGGAGGGACAGCTAAACAAGAGACCCAGTACTTC.